The 20 T cell receptor beta chains listed next were all sequenced from one sample in a study of T cell changes during pregnancy in multiple sclerosis (dated by TCRdb to between 2017 and 2020). Libraries were prepared through the immunoSEQ multiplex PCR assay. This immuneACCESS table, as held by TCRdb, lists in-frame sequences with V and J called but not all clones. Of the missing ones, under half trace to an unresolved V gene in checked studies; the others have no known cause. Within this sample are roughly 30,000 clones, with about 91% of them counted one time only. The ten most abundant clones make up 0.7% to 0.75% of the sample. The sequences come from CD4+ T cells from peripheral blood mononuclear cells, collected in the first trimester of pregnancy. Receptors were obtained from a female donor in good health, enrolled as a control in a pregnancy study.

This clone was seen a few times. The chain couples TRBV19 to TRBJ2-7; 7 bases match TRBD1. This CDR3 contains 14 residues. CDR1 is LNHDA and CDR2 is SQIVND in the germline V gene (reference sequence). V shed 6 bases, J shed 3 bases, and the junction held 8 bases outside the gene matches. This CDR3 reads CASSISTGDYEQYF. In nucleotides, the CDR3 is TGTGCCAGTAGCATATCCACAGGGGACTACGAGCAGTACTTC.

The chain employs TRBV19 and TRBJ1-1; tentative D call: TRBD1 (5 bases). This CDR3 contains 13 residues. V was trimmed by 6 bases and J by 6 bases, leaving 14 bases between them. Germline CDR1 LNHDA, CDR2 SQIVND (reference sequence). The CDR3 nucleotides read TGTGCCAGTAGCACCGTGGGGGGGGCTGAAGCTTTCTTT. Its translation is CASSTVGGAEAFF.

The chain carries TRBV19 and TRBJ1-1, with D unclear. Germline values: CDR1 LNHDA, CDR2 SQIVND (reference sequence). Trimming took 0 bases from V and 1 from J, leaving 9 bases between them. The length of the CDR3 is 15 residues. The CDR3 spells CASSIETRRNTEAFF. CDR3 coding DNA: TGTGCCAGTAGTATAGAGACACGGCGGAACACTGAAGCTTTCTTT.

The rearrangement uses TRBV6-5 and TRBJ1-2; D perhaps matches TRBD1 (5 bases). Looked up from germline, CDR1 is MNHEY and CDR2 is SVGAGI. V gave up 4 bases and J gave up 4 bases, with 13 bases separating them. CDR3 length: 14 residues. The CDR3 loop reads CASSSGAGGYGYTF. CDR3 sequence (DNA): TGTGCCAGCAGTTCCGGAGCCGGGGGCTATGGCTACACCTTC.

Note on this clone: At one end, the junction sequence differs from germline, possibly due to a read error. V and J are TRBV6-1 and TRBJ2-5; 8 nucleotides align to TRBD2. Germline V CDR1 and CDR2: MNHNS, SASEGT. The CDR3 is 13 amino acids. CDR3 in DNA: TGTGCCTGCAGGACACAGCGGGAGGAGACCCAGTACTTC. It encodes CACRTQREETQYF.

This chain joins TRBV19 and TRBJ1-1; D gene ambiguous. Germline CDR1 LNHDA, CDR2 SQIVND (reference sequence). This CDR3 is built from 12 residues. Trimming shortened V by 6 bases and J by 1 base, and 6 bases separated the two germline ends. Here the CDR3 DNA reads TGTGCCAGTAGGTGGGCGAACACTGAAGCTTTCTTT. It codes for CASRWANTEAFF. Full variable domain (outside the CDR3, taken from reference TRBV19 and TRBJ1-1): DGGITQSPKYLFRKEGQNVTLSCEQNLNHDAMYWYRQDPGQGLRLIYYSQIVNDFQKGDIAEGYSVSREKKESFPLTVTSAQKNPTAFYLCASRWANTEAFFGQGTRLTVV.

The chain has TRBV5-6 and TRBJ2-3, with 8 bases fitting TRBD2. V lost 1 base and J lost 2; bases outside the gene matches: 9. This CDR3 has 17 amino acids. Germline V gives CDR1 SGHDT, CDR2 YYEEEE. CDR3 DNA sequence: TGTGCCAGCAGCTTGTATTCGGGGGGGCGTTACACAGATACGCAGTATTTT. Translation gives CASSLYSGGRYTDTQYF.

The chain recombines TRBV18 with TRBJ1-1; D ambiguous. The length of the CDR3 is 12 residues. The germline V gene has CDR1 KGHSH and CDR2 LQKENI. Between the trimmed V and J ends, which lost 3 bases and 5 bases, there was a span of 7 bases. CDR3 residues: CASSPRETEAFF. The CDR3 DNA sequence: TGTGCCAGCTCACCTCGGGAGACTGAAGCTTTCTTT. The full variable domain, in which reference TRBV18 and TRBJ1-1 provide the parts outside the CDR3, is NAGVMQNPRHLVRRRGQEARLRCSPMKGHSHVYWYRQLPEEGLKFMVYLQKENIIDESGMPKERFSAEFPKEGPSILRIQQVVRGDSAAYFCASSPRETEAFFGQGTRLTVV.

The rearrangement joins TRBV27 to TRBJ2-5; 16 bases agree with TRBD2. This CDR3 spans 15 amino acids. Germline V CDR1 and CDR2: MNHEY, SMNVEV (reference sequence). J gave up 7 bases and V 5 bases, and 4 bases lay outside the gene matches. CDR3 sequence (DNA): TGTGCCAGCAGTGAGGGGACTAGCGGGGGGGCGACCCAGTACTTC. It yields the protein CASSEGTSGGATQYF.

This chain joins TRBV7-2 and TRBJ2-6; weak D call: TRBD2 (5 bases). Germline loops: CDR1 SGHTA, CDR2 FQGNSA. This CDR3 region has 15 residues. The V gene lost 7 bases and the J gene lost 1 base, with 11 bases spanning the gap. The CDR3 sequence is CASTSGGSGANVLTF. The CDR3 nucleotides read TGTGCCAGCACTTCTGGAGGTTCTGGGGCCAACGTCCTGACTTTC. The variable domain in full, with the rest retrieved from reference TRBV7-2 and TRBJ2-6, is GAGVSQSPSNKVTEKGKDVELRCDPISGHTALYWYRQSLGQGLEFLIYFQGNSAPDKSGLPSDRFSAERTGGSVSTLTIQRTQQEDSAVYLCASTSGGSGANVLTFGAGSRLTVL.

The rearrangement uses TRBV25-1 and TRBJ1-6; maybe TRBD1 (5 bases). The CDR3 is 16 residues long. Germline CDR1 and CDR2: MGHDK and SYGVNS. Trimming removed 8 bases at V and 9 bases at J, with 23 bases between. The CDR3 bases are TGTGCCAGCCAATCCCCGGCCGGAAGGGGAGGTTCACCCCTCCACTTT. Translated, it gives CASQSPAGRGGSPLHF. Drawing the rest from reference TRBV25-1 and TRBJ1-6, the complete variable domain is EADIYQTPRYLVIGTGKKITLECSQTMGHDKMYWYQQDPGMELHLIHYSYGVNSTEKGDLSSESTVSRIRTEHFPLTLESARPSHTSQYLCASQSPAGRGGSPLHFGNGTRLTVT.

The V and J genes are TRBV7-3 and TRBJ1-1; a possible D gene is TRBD1 (6 bases). CDR3 size: 14 residues. Between the trimmed V and J ends, which lost 6 bases and 5 bases, there was a span of 16 bases. Per the germline V gene, CDR1 is SGHTA and CDR2 is FQGTGA. CDR3 protein: CASRLQGSGTEAFF. In nucleotides, the CDR3 is TGTGCCAGCAGGCTTCAGGGGTCAGGGACTGAAGCTTTCTTT. The variable domain in full, completed from reference TRBV7-3 and TRBJ1-1, reads GAGVSQTPSNKVTEKGKYVELRCDPISGHTALYWYRQSLGQGPEFLIYFQGTGAADDSGLPNDRFFAVRPEGSVSTLKIQRTERGDSAVYLCASRLQGSGTEAFFGQGTRLTVV.

This chain joins TRBV10-3 and TRBJ2-3, with 15 bases identical to TRBD2. CDR3 size: 15 residues. Trimming cost V 7 bases and J 7 bases; bases outside gene matches: 6. Germline V CDR1 and CDR2: ENHRY, SYGVKD. In DNA form, the CDR3 reads TGTGCCATCACTGGGACTAGCGGGGGGTCGAATACGCAGTATTTT. This encodes CAITGTSGGSNTQYF.

The CDR3 region has the DNA TGTGCCAGCAAGGAGGATATGGCGAACACTGAAGCTTTCTTT. Protein sequence: CASKEDMANTEAFF. V is TRBV6-1 and J is TRBJ1-1; D gene unclear. V shed 7 bases and J shed 1 base, with 13 bases lying between them. The length of the CDR3 is 14 residues. Germline CDR1 and CDR2: MNHNS and SASEGT.

The J gene is TRBJ2-5, the V gene TRBV11-2; TRBD2 agrees at 7 bases. The V and J ends lost 5 bases and 4 bases, in that order; junction bases with no gene match: 4. CDR3 size: 13 residues. Germline V gives CDR1 SGHAT, CDR2 FQNNGV. The CDR3, as DNA: TGTGCCAGCAGCAGGGAGGGAGGAGAGACCCAGTACTTC. As protein: CASSREGGETQYF.

Concerning this clone: The sample has other DNA sequences that encode this CDR3 too. This sequence joins TRBV19 and TRBJ1-5; D not certain. V lost 3 bases and J 4 bases, leaving 7 bases between the germline ends. This CDR3 spans 13 amino acids. The germline V gene has CDR1 LNHDA and CDR2 SQIVND (reference sequence). CDR3 bases: TGTGCCAGTAGTATTCGGGGAAATCAGCCCCAGCATTTT. Protein: CASSIRGNQPQHF. Complete variable domain (other parts from reference TRBV19 and TRBJ1-5): DGGITQSPKYLFRKEGQNVTLSCEQNLNHDAMYWYRQDPGQGLRLIYYSQIVNDFQKGDIAEGYSVSREKKESFPLTVTSAQKNPTAFYLCASSIRGNQPQHFGDGTRLSIL.

This clone turned up a few times. This sequence joins TRBV29-1 and TRBJ1-1, with 8 bases matching TRBD1. The CDR3 sequence is 12 residues long. CDR1 is SQVTM, CDR2 ANQGSEA, per germline. The J segment lost 4 bases and the V segment lost 7 bases, leaving 5 bases of the junction unmatched. The CDR3 nucleotides are TGCAGCGGACAGGGGCAGGGCACTGAAGCTTTCTTT. It translates to CSGQGQGTEAFF.

This chain connects TRBV7-9 to TRBJ1-1; possibly TRBD1 for D (6 bases). CDR3 length: 14 residues. The ends were cut back, 1 base at V and 0 bases at J, with 6 bases in the middle. In germline, CDR1 is SEHNR, CDR2 FQNEAQ (reference sequence). The CDR3 DNA follows: TGTGCCAGCAGCTTAGGGACAGTGAACACTGAAGCTTTCTTT. This codes for CASSLGTVNTEAFF. Variable domain in full (rest from reference TRBV7-9 and TRBJ1-1): DTGVSQNPRHKITKRGQNVTFRCDPISEHNRLYWYRQTLGQGPEFLTYFQNEAQLEKSRLLSDRFSAERPKGSFSTLEIQRTEQGDSAMYLCASSLGTVNTEAFFGQGTRLTVV.

CDR3 nucleotide sequence: TGTGCCAGCAGCCCATACAGGGGGACTGGCACCGGGGAGCTGTTTTTT. Protein product: CASSPYRGTGTGELFF. The chain links TRBV7-2 to TRBJ2-2; 8 bases align to TRBD1. CDR1 and CDR2 from the germline V gene are SGHTA and FQGNSA. V trimming: 5 bases; J trimming: 4 bases; junction bases outside the gene matches: 9. The CDR3 is 16 amino acids. The entire variable domain, with the rest obtained from reference TRBV7-2 and TRBJ2-2, is as follows: GAGVSQSPSNKVTEKGKDVELRCDPISGHTALYWYRQSLGQGLEFLIYFQGNSAPDKSGLPSDRFSAERTGGSVSTLTIQRTQQEDSAVYLCASSPYRGTGTGELFFGEGSRLTVL.

The chain joins TRBV7-9 to TRBJ2-5; maybe TRBD1 (6 bases). CDR1 is SEHNR, CDR2 FQNEAQ, per germline (reference sequence). The CDR3 has 14 amino acids. V lost 6 bases and J 4 bases, leaving 15 bases between the germline ends. In DNA form, the CDR3 reads TGTGCCAGCAGTCTGGACAGTCGGACAGAGACCCAGTACTTC. Translating gives CASSLDSRTETQYF.